The 26 T cell receptor beta chains given below trace back to one sample, sequenced in a study of OX40 agonist ivuxolimab in advanced cancers. Clones were sequenced by immunoSEQ multiplex PCR, and TCRdb holds only the in-frame ones, with some missing. The sample contains more than 65,000 clones, roughly 88% of which appear only once. The sequencing used CD4+ or CD8+ T cells sorted from blood, collected in a trial of the OX40 agonist ivuxolimab. Receptors were obtained from an adult with an advanced solid tumor such as melanoma, head and neck, liver or kidney cancer.

The chain's CDR3 is CASSLAGPLLYGYTF. DNA of the CDR3: TGTGCCAGCAGTTTAGCCGGGCCCCTGTTATATGGCTACACCTTC. The genes are TRBV27 and TRBJ1-2; D unresolved. Trimming took 2 bases from V and 5 from J, leaving 15 bases between them. In germline, CDR1 is MNHEY, CDR2 SMNVEV (reference sequence). CDR3 length: 15 residues.

The CDR3 region is CASSPGTGGRSPLHF. The CDR3 coding sequence is TGCGCCAGCAGCCCCGGGACAGGGGGCCGTTCACCCCTCCACTTT. V is TRBV5-1 and J is TRBJ1-6, with TRBD1 matching over 12 bases. The J segment lost 9 bases and the V segment lost 4 bases, leaving 5 bases of the junction unmatched. Germline assignment: CDR1 SGHRS and CDR2 YFSETQ. The CDR3 contains 15 residues. Complete variable domain (other parts from reference TRBV5-1 and TRBJ1-6): KAGVTQTPRYLIKTRGQQVTLSCSPISGHRSVSWYQQTPGQGLQFLFEYFSETQRNKGNFPGRFSGRQFSNSRSEMNVSTLELGDSALYLCASSPGTGGRSPLHFGNGTRLTVT.

As to this clone: Sequence at one end of the junction differs from germline and may be a read error. This rearrangement joins TRBV29-1 to TRBJ2-2, with TRBD2 matching 7 bases. This CDR3 comprises 14 residues. Germline-derived CDR1 and CDR2 are SQVTM and ANQGSEA. CDR3 bases: TGCAGCGTTGAAAACCTAGCGGAACACCGGGGAGCTGTTTTT. Translation: CSVENLAEHRGAVF.

The chain combines TRBV9 with TRBJ2-3; D may match TRBD1 or TRBD2 (6 bases each). CDR1 and CDR2 (germline): SGDLS, YYNGEE. The CDR3 runs 15 residues. Trimming cost V 0 bases and J 4 bases, with 12 bases left between them. The CDR3 sequence: CASSVDLRGADTQYF. The CDR3 bases are TGTGCCAGCAGCGTAGATTTAAGGGGGGCAGATACGCAGTATTTT.

This chain connects TRBV14 to TRBJ2-7; either TRBD1 or TRBD2 may fit D (6 bases each). CDR3 length: 14 residues. The germline V and J ends were trimmed by 4 bases and 4 bases, with 14 bases remaining between them. Germline CDR1 and CDR2: SGHDN and FVKESK. This chain's CDR3 is CASSRGAQGYEQYF. In nucleotides, the CDR3 is TGTGCCAGCAGCCGGGGGGCGCAAGGGTACGAGCAGTACTTC.

V and J are TRBV4-3 and TRBJ1-4; tentative D call: TRBD1 (5 bases). CDR1 and CDR2 (germline): LGHNA, YSLEER. V was cut by 4 bases and J by 2 bases, with 11 bases left in between. This CDR3 contains 15 residues. CDR3 loop: CASSPSRVTNEKLFF. Written as DNA, the CDR3 is TGCGCCAGCAGCCCTTCCAGGGTGACTAATGAAAAACTGTTTTTT.

This clone was detected a few times. The chain uses TRBV5-8 and TRBJ2-5, with D possibly being TRBD2 (6 bases). Trimming left V 0 bases short and J 5 bases short, with 17 bases between. The CDR3 extends over 16 amino acids. Germline CDR1 is SGHTS and CDR2 is YDEGEE. CDR3 bases: TGTGCCAGCAGCTTGGCCAGACTGGAGGGGCGGGAGACCCAGTACTTC. Protein product: CASSLARLEGRETQYF.

This sequence joins TRBV5-1 and TRBJ2-1; 8 bases map to TRBD2. The CDR3 loop spans 16 amino acids. In germline, CDR1 is SGHRS, CDR2 YFSETQ. V was pared by 3 bases and J by 4 bases, with 9 bases of the junction left unmatched. This CDR3 is CASSSRAAGAYNEQFF. CDR3 nucleotide sequence: TGCGCCAGCAGCTCCCGAGCAGCGGGGGCTTACAATGAGCAGTTCTTC. Using reference TRBV5-1 and TRBJ2-1 for the parts outside the CDR3, the full variable domain is KAGVTQTPRYLIKTRGQQVTLSCSPISGHRSVSWYQQTPGQGLQFLFEYFSETQRNKGNFPGRFSGRQFSNSRSEMNVSTLELGDSALYLCASSSRAAGAYNEQFFGPGTRLTVL.

The chain uses TRBV5-1 and TRBJ2-3, with 8 bases aligning to TRBD2. Losses at the gene ends were 4 bases for V and 1 base for J; bases not matched to a gene: 5. There are 15 residues in the CDR3. The germline V gene has CDR1 SGHRS and CDR2 YFSETQ. The DNA for the CDR3 is TGCGCCAGCAGCGTACTAGCGGAGGGCACAGATACGCAGTATTTT. Amino acids: CASSVLAEGTDTQYF.

The J gene is TRBJ2-1, the V gene TRBV10-3, with D unresolved. CDR3 length: 12 amino acids. V was clipped by 4 bases and J by 9 bases, with 10 bases between them. Per the germline V gene, CDR1 is ENHRY and CDR2 is SYGVKD. Here the CDR3 DNA reads TGTGCCATCAGTGTCGATGGGTTTGAGCAGTTCTTC. This sequence encodes CAISVDGFEQFF.

The chain carries TRBV2 and TRBJ1-1; 8 bases are shared with TRBD1. V gave up 7 bases and J gave up 7 bases; unmatched junction bases: 20. The CDR3 covers 17 residues. The germline V gene encodes CDR1 SNHLY and CDR2 FYNNEI. The CDR3 DNA reads as TGTGCCAGCATCTTCTCGTTCGTGACAGGGGCTTTTAATGAAGCTTTCTTT. This translates into CASIFSFVTGAFNEAFF.

V usage is TRBV18 and J usage is TRBJ1-1; D ambiguous. CDR1 is KGHSH and CDR2 is LQKENI in the germline V gene. With 6 bases removed from V and 1 base from J, the gap between germline ends came to 15 bases. There are 15 residues in the CDR3. Written as DNA, the CDR3 is TGTGCCAGCTCCCCCATCGAGAGCGGGAACACTGAAGCTTTCTTT. This sequence encodes CASSPIESGNTEAFF.

This clone was counted only a few times. The chain carries TRBV19 and TRBJ2-1, with unresolved D. V gave up 11 bases and J gave up 4 bases, with 15 bases separating them. CDR1 is LNHDA, CDR2 SQIVND, per germline (reference sequence). This CDR3 spans 13 amino acids. The CDR3 region is CAVLIGPYNEQFF. CDR3 bases: TGTGCCGTACTCATAGGACCTTACAATGAGCAGTTCTTC.

This clone showed up just once. This rearrangement joins TRBV6-6 to TRBJ2-5, with 10 bases that match TRBD1. Germline V CDR1 and CDR2: MNHNY, SVGAGI (reference sequence). The CDR3 is 15 residues long. With V trimmed by 2 bases and J by 4 bases, 4 bases remained unmatched. The CDR3 DNA sequence: TGTGCCAGCAGTTACGCCGGGACAGGGGTAGAGACCCAGTACTTC. Translation: CASSYAGTGVETQYF.

The chain links TRBV15 to TRBJ2-5, with D uncertain. Trimming took 8 bases from V and 5 from J, leaving 18 bases between them. Germline V gene lookup returns CDR1 LNHNV and CDR2 YYDKDF (reference sequence). The CDR3 length is 14 residues. CDR3 loop: CATLLAESRETQYF. The CDR3 DNA is TGTGCCACCCTACTCGCGGAGAGCCGGGAGACCCAGTACTTC.

The CDR3 DNA reads TGTGCCAGCAGCTCGAGCAGGAACACTGAAGCTTTCTTT. Protein sequence: CASSSSRNTEAFF. The gene calls are TRBV11-2 and TRBJ1-1; no clear D. Trimming cost V 4 bases and J 1 base, with 7 bases left between them. The CDR3 is made up of 13 amino acids. Germline V CDR1 and CDR2: SGHAT, FQNNGV.

The chain is built from TRBV7-2 and TRBJ2-1; 7 bases line up with TRBD2. This CDR3 comprises 16 residues. Trimming took 1 base from V and 6 from J; bases not matched to a gene: 9. Germline lookup yields CDR1 SGHTA and CDR2 FQGNSA. The CDR3 region is CASSLGSLTSRNEQFF. The CDR3 coding sequence is TGTGCCAGCAGCTTAGGGTCTCTGACTAGCCGCAATGAGCAGTTCTTC.

The rearrangement links TRBV6-5 to TRBJ2-1; D remains ambiguous. The V end was cut by 5 bases, the J end by 7 bases, with 9 bases between. The CDR3 totals 12 residues. Germline V gives CDR1 MNHEY, CDR2 SVGAGI. CDR3 protein: CASSRGVNEQFF. In DNA form, the CDR3 reads TGTGCCAGCAGTCGTGGGGTTAATGAGCAGTTCTTC.

The chain couples TRBV19 to TRBJ1-4; weak D call: TRBD1 (6 bases). Germline CDR1 reads LNHDA; CDR2 reads SQIVND (reference sequence). V dropped 8 bases and J dropped 5 bases, with 15 bases sitting between them. CDR3 length: 14 amino acids. CDR3 sequence reads: CASGNGTPNEKLFF. The DNA of the CDR3 is TGTGCCAGTGGGAACGGGACACCGAATGAAAAACTGTTTTTT.

Note on this clone: Because it lacks the conserved phenylalanine or tryptophan at the end, this CDR3 is likely a read error. The DNA is omitted, as the CDR3 cannot be located on it reliably, and the CDR3 follows TCRdb's listing. The chain is built from TRBV20-1 and TRBJ2-7. The germline CDR1 and CDR2 sequences are DFQATT and SNEGSKA (reference sequence). From its first to its last residue, the CDR3 has 8 amino acids. This CDR3 reads CSALHGSS.

The rearrangement links TRBV30 to TRBJ2-1, with 7 bases identical to TRBD2. The V and J ends lost 0 bases and 7 bases, in that order; junction bases with no gene match: 9. This CDR3 has 15 amino acids. Germline CDR1 GTSNPN, CDR2 SVGIG (reference sequence). CDR3 bases: TGTGCCTGGAGTGTAGGCGGGAGTGGATGGAATGAGCAGTTCTTC. Protein sequence: CAWSVGGSGWNEQFF.

The chain carries TRBV7-6 and TRBJ2-7; 7 bases align to TRBD1. Germline CDR1 and CDR2: SGHVS and FNYEAQ. The CDR3 covers 15 residues. V lost 2 bases, J lost 2 bases, and 6 bases stayed unmatched. In nucleotides, the CDR3 is TGTGCCAGCAGCTTAACCCCGGGACAGACCTACGAGCAGTACTTC. It translates to CASSLTPGQTYEQYF.

The chain has TRBV7-3 and TRBJ2-7; a possible D gene is TRBD1 (5 bases). Germline V CDR1 and CDR2: SGHTA, FQGTGA. The CDR3 is made up of 14 amino acids. V was clipped by 3 bases and J by 1 base, with 10 bases between them. The CDR3 sequence is CASSFGAGSYEQYF. CDR3 DNA sequence: TGTGCCAGCAGCTTTGGGGCCGGATCCTACGAGCAGTACTTC.

This rearrangement joins TRBV11-2 to TRBJ1-2; 9 nucleotides match TRBD1. This CDR3 region has 12 residues. V trimming: 9 bases; J trimming: 6 bases; junction bases outside the gene matches: 5. From germline, CDR1 is SGHAT and CDR2 FQNNGV. The CDR3 coding sequence is TGTGCCAGTGGACAGGGGTTGGATGGCTACACCTTC. Translated, it gives CASGQGLDGYTF.

The chain recombines TRBV2 with TRBJ2-5; no definite D call. The CDR3 length is 13 residues. Germline V gene lookup returns CDR1 SNHLY and CDR2 FYNNEI. Trimming stripped 7 bases from V and 5 bases from J, with 14 bases between. CDR3 protein: CASKIQAGETQYF. CDR3 in DNA: TGTGCCAGCAAAATTCAAGCTGGGGAGACCCAGTACTTC.

The genes are TRBV11-3 and TRBJ2-3; 7 bases map to TRBD1. The CDR3 consists of 14 residues. Germline V lookup: CDR1 SGHNT, CDR2 YENEEA. J gave up 2 bases and V 5 bases, and 4 bases lay outside the gene matches. In DNA, the CDR3 is TGTGCCAGCAGCCCTCAGGGGGTCACAGATACGCAGTATTTT. Protein: CASSPQGVTDTQYF.